Each of the 22 T cell receptor beta chains below was sequenced from the same sample in a study of T cells in tumors and immune-related adverse events. The protocol was immunoSEQ multiplex PCR, while the TCRdb copy is restricted to in-frame clones and leaves out a portion. The table shows tens of thousands of clones, with around 90% occurring only once. The material sequenced was lymph node tissue, taken from a patient treated with anti-PD-1 therapy. These TCRs come from a female donor with metastatic renal cell carcinoma.

The V and J genes are TRBV5-1 and TRBJ1-1; D might be TRBD1 (6 bases). The germline CDR1 and CDR2 sequences are SGHRS and YFSETQ. The CDR3 totals 16 residues. Trimming left V 4 bases short and J 0 bases short, with 16 bases between. The CDR3 DNA is TGCGCCAGCAGCCCGGGGGTTGGGGGGCTGAACACTGAAGCTTTCTTT. Protein sequence: CASSPGVGGLNTEAFF. Complete variable domain (other parts from reference TRBV5-1 and TRBJ1-1): KAGVTQTPRYLIKTRGQQVTLSCSPISGHRSVSWYQQTPGQGLQFLFEYFSETQRNKGNFPGRFSGRQFSNSRSEMNVSTLELGDSALYLCASSPGVGGLNTEAFFGQGTRLTVV.

This chain connects TRBV4-3 to TRBJ1-4; D remains ambiguous. The length of the CDR3 is 14 residues. Germline V CDR1 and CDR2: LGHNA, YSLEER. V lost 1 base and J lost 7, with 10 bases in between. The CDR3 loop reads CASSQVSRPEKLFF. The CDR3 DNA is TGCGCCAGCAGCCAAGTGAGCAGGCCTGAAAAACTGTTTTTT.

This chain connects TRBV14 to TRBJ2-6, with 9 bases fitting TRBD1. The germline gives CDR1 SGHDN, CDR2 FVKESK. The CDR3 loop spans 16 amino acids. V was pared by 3 bases and J by 4 bases, with 4 bases of the junction left unmatched. The CDR3 nucleotides are TGTGCCAGCAGCCAGGACAGGGGATCGGGGGCCAACGTCCTGACTTTC. Its protein product is CASSQDRGSGANVLTF.

V usage is TRBV18 and J usage is TRBJ1-4, with 8 bases fitting TRBD1. The CDR3 runs 14 residues. CDR1 and CDR2 (germline): KGHSH, LQKENI. V shed 6 bases and J 13 bases; nucleotides not matched to a gene: 13. The CDR3 is CASSPGTGPARLFF. CDR3 DNA: TGTGCCAGCTCCCCTGGGACAGGTCCCGCGAGACTGTTTTTT.

The gene calls are TRBV19 and TRBJ2-6, with D possibly TRBD1 on 6 matching bases. CDR1 is LNHDA and CDR2 is SQIVND in the germline V gene (reference sequence). V lost 7 bases and J lost 0, with 7 bases in between. There are 14 residues in the CDR3. The CDR3 is CASNRASGANVLTF. Written as DNA, the CDR3 is TGTGCCAGTAACAGGGCCTCTGGGGCCAACGTCCTGACTTTC.

The V and J genes are TRBV18 and TRBJ1-2, with 10 bases aligning to TRBD1. Germline CDR1 and CDR2: KGHSH and LQKENI. The CDR3 is 15 amino acids. The ends lost 3 bases at V and 7 bases at J; junction bases unmatched: 8. CDR3 region: CASSPSGTGVVGYTF. Here the CDR3 DNA reads TGTGCCAGCTCACCGTCGGGGACAGGGGTAGTTGGCTACACCTTC.

V is TRBV4-2 and J is TRBJ1-2, with TRBD1 matching 7 bases. Germline trimming cut 7 bases from V and 8 bases from J; bases unmatched to any gene: 22. CDR3 length equals 17 residues. Per germline, CDR1 LGHNA and CDR2 YNFKEQ. CDR3: CASTSQPGDSGLGGYTF. CDR3 DNA sequence: TGTGCCAGCACTTCGCAACCCGGGGACAGCGGCCTGGGGGGCTACACCTTC.

J is TRBJ2-3 and V is TRBV19, with 8 nucleotides matching TRBD2. Trimming cost V 6 bases and J 2 bases; bases outside gene matches: 7. CDR1 and CDR2 (germline): LNHDA, SQIVND (reference sequence). This CDR3 contains 15 residues. The CDR3 loop reads CASRQAGANTDTQYF. CDR3 DNA: TGTGCCAGTAGGCAAGCGGGGGCCAACACAGATACGCAGTATTTT. Combining the CDR3 with reference TRBV19 and TRBJ2-3 gives the whole variable domain DGGITQSPKYLFRKEGQNVTLSCEQNLNHDAMYWYRQDPGQGLRLIYYSQIVNDFQKGDIAEGYSVSREKKESFPLTVTSAQKNPTAFYLCASRQAGANTDTQYFGPGTRLTVL.

Notes on this clone: The junction shows a germline mismatch at one end, possibly a read error. The rearrangement uses TRBV27 and TRBJ2-7; TRBD1 matches at 12 bases. The CDR3 covers 14 residues. Germline V gene lookup returns CDR1 MNHEY and CDR2 SMNVEV (reference sequence). The CDR3 bases are TGTGCCAGCAGTTCCCTTTACCGGGACAGGGGGCTCAATTTC. Its translation is CASSSLYRDRGLNF.

The rearrangement joins TRBV7-2 to TRBJ2-1; D gene unclear. V was clipped by 4 bases and J by 0 bases, with 13 bases between them. The CDR3 loop spans 16 amino acids. CDR1 is SGHTA, CDR2 FQGNSA, per germline. This CDR3 is CASSSRRQSSYNEQFF. Here the CDR3 DNA reads TGTGCCAGCAGCTCGAGAAGGCAGAGCTCCTACAATGAGCAGTTCTTC. The complete variable domain, with remaining parts taken from reference TRBV7-2 and TRBJ2-1, reads GAGVSQSPSNKVTEKGKDVELRCDPISGHTALYWYRQSLGQGLEFLIYFQGNSAPDKSGLPSDRFSAERTGGSVSTLTIQRTQQEDSAVYLCASSSRRQSSYNEQFFGPGTRLTVL.

This clone has just a few counts. J is TRBJ2-5 and V is TRBV5-1, with D maybe TRBD1 (6 bases). V lost 5 bases and J lost 3, with 11 bases in between. From germline, CDR1 is SGHRS and CDR2 YFSETQ. The CDR3 loop spans 13 amino acids. CDR3 in amino acids: CASSGGQKETQYF. The CDR3 DNA follows: TGCGCCAGCAGTGGTGGACAGAAAGAGACCCAGTACTTC. The whole variable domain, remainder taken from reference TRBV5-1 and TRBJ2-5, is KAGVTQTPRYLIKTRGQQVTLSCSPISGHRSVSWYQQTPGQGLQFLFEYFSETQRNKGNFPGRFSGRQFSNSRSEMNVSTLELGDSALYLCASSGGQKETQYFGPGTRLLVL.

The chain is built from TRBV28 and TRBJ2-1, with D possibly TRBD1 on 5 matching bases. V shed 3 bases and J shed 10 bases, with 16 bases lying between them. Germline CDR1 MDHEN, CDR2 SYDVKM. The CDR3 length is 14 residues. This chain's CDR3 is CASSFAGQLTEQFF. CDR3 DNA sequence: TGTGCCAGCAGTTTCGCAGGACAATTAACCGAGCAGTTCTTC.

The chain links TRBV9 to TRBJ2-7, with 10 bases identical to TRBD2. V lost 1 base and J lost 1; bases outside the gene matches: 2. There are 15 residues in the CDR3. Germline CDR1 and CDR2: SGDLS and YYNGEE. In DNA, the CDR3 is TGTGCCAGCAGCGTAAATAGCGGGGGGTCCTACGAGCAGTACTTC. Encoded protein: CASSVNSGGSYEQYF.

V and J are TRBV6-6 and TRBJ1-1; no firm D call. Germline lookup yields CDR1 MNHNY and CDR2 SVGAGI (reference sequence). Trimming pared 2 bases from V and 6 bases from J, leaving 16 bases between. The CDR3 sequence is 15 residues long. The CDR3 sequence is CASSYGKRTVPEAFF. CDR3 DNA sequence: TGTGCCAGCAGTTACGGCAAACGGACCGTCCCTGAAGCTTTCTTT.

This clone was detected only once. The rearrangement links TRBV4-3 to TRBJ1-3; D is ambiguous. This CDR3 is 15 amino acids long. Trimming pared 2 bases from V and 4 bases from J, leaving 12 bases between. CDR1 and CDR2 (germline): LGHNA, YSLEER. The CDR3 bases are TGCGCCAGCAGCCAAACGGCTCGTGGGGGAAACACCATATATTTT. Its translation: CASSQTARGGNTIYF.

This clone was seen more than once but under ten times. The rearrangement links TRBV11-2 to TRBJ1-1; D gene uncertain. CDR3 length: 13 residues. The ends were cut back, 4 bases at V and 5 bases at J, with 11 bases in the middle. Germline assignment: CDR1 SGHAT and CDR2 FQNNGV. DNA for the CDR3: TGTGCCAGCAGCTCGCAGCCATTTACTGAAGCTTTCTTT. Protein: CASSSQPFTEAFF.

The genes are TRBV6-6 and TRBJ2-7, with 11 bases lining up with TRBD2. There are 15 residues in the CDR3. Losses at the gene ends were 2 bases for V and 6 bases for J; bases not matched to a gene: 6. Germline CDR1 reads MNHNY; CDR2 reads SVGAGI (reference sequence). Here the CDR3 DNA reads TGTGCCAGCAGTTACCCACTAGCGGGAGAGGGCGAGCAGTACTTC. Translation gives CASSYPLAGEGEQYF.

This clone was seen just once. The rearrangement joins TRBV11-2 to TRBJ2-5, with 9 nucleotides matching TRBD2. The CDR3 is 15 amino acids. Trimming at V came to 4 bases and at J to 2 bases, leaving 5 bases not matched to a gene. Per germline, CDR1 SGHAT and CDR2 FQNNGV. CDR3 nucleotide sequence: TGTGCCAGCAGCTCATTAGCGGGGGTGCAAGAGACCCAGTACTTC. Translation: CASSSLAGVQETQYF. Looking up the rest from reference TRBV11-2 and TRBJ2-5 gives the full variable domain: EAGVAQSPRYKIIEKRQSVAFWCNPISGHATLYWYQQILGQGPKLLIQFQNNGVVDDSQLPKDRFSAERLKGVDSTLKIQPAKLEDSAVYLCASSSLAGVQETQYFGPGTRLLVL.

V gene TRBV6-6 combines with J gene TRBJ2-2; D is possibly TRBD1 (5 bases). CDR3 length equals 13 residues. With 6 bases removed from V and 6 bases from J, the gap between germline ends came to 11 bases. Germline CDR1 MNHNY, CDR2 SVGAGI (reference sequence). This CDR3 reads CASRFQGPGELFF. The DNA of the CDR3 is TGTGCCAGCAGATTTCAGGGCCCCGGGGAGCTGTTTTTT.

V usage is TRBV28 and J usage is TRBJ2-3; D is possibly TRBD2 (6 bases). Germline CDR1 is MDHEN and CDR2 is SYDVKM. V gave up 5 bases and J gave up 2 bases, with 11 bases separating them. The CDR3 contains 14 residues. In DNA, the CDR3 is TGTGCCAGCAGTCAGACTAGTGCCACAGATACGCAGTATTTT. Its protein product is CASSQTSATDTQYF.

The V call is TRBV10-3, the J call TRBJ2-7; D unclear. Germline V gene data show CDR1 as ENHRY and CDR2 as SYGVKD. V was trimmed by 2 bases and J by 7 bases, leaving 18 bases between them. The CDR3 extends over 15 amino acids. CDR3: CAISEGPGGAVEQYF. The CDR3 DNA sequence: TGTGCCATCAGTGAGGGGCCAGGTGGAGCCGTGGAGCAGTACTTC.

This chain connects TRBV6-1 to TRBJ2-7, with TRBD1 identical over 7 bases. V lost 0 bases to trimming and J lost 2 bases; unmatched junction nucleotides: 4. The CDR3 spans 15 residues. Per the germline V gene, CDR1 is MNHNS and CDR2 is SASEGT. CDR3 loop: CASSEATGVTYEQYF. The CDR3 region has the DNA TGTGCCAGCAGTGAAGCAACAGGGGTGACCTACGAGCAGTACTTC.